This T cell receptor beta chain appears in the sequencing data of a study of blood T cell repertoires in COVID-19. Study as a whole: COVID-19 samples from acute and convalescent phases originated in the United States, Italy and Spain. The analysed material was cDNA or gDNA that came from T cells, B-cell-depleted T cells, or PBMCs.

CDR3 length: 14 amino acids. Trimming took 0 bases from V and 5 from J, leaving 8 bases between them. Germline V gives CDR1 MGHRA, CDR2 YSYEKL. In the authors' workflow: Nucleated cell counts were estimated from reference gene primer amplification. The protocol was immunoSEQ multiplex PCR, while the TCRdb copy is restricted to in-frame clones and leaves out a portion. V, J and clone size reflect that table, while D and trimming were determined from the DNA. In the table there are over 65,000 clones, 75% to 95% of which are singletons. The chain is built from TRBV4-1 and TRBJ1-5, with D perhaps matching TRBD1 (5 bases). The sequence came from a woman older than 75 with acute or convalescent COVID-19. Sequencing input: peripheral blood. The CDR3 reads CASSQDGGYQPQHF. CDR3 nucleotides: TGCGCCAGCAGCCAAGATGGGGGGTATCAGCCCCAGCATTTT.